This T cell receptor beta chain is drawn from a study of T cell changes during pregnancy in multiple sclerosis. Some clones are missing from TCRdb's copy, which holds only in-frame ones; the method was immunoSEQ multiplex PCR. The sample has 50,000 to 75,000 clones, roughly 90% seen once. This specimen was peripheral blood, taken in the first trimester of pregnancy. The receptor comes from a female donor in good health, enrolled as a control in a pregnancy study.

The CDR3 loop is CAWSVLGRTYEQYF. For the CDR3, the DNA is TGTGCCTGGAGTGTACTAGGGCGAACCTACGAGCAGTACTTC. The V gene is TRBV30, the J gene TRBJ2-7; D may be TRBD2 (5 bases). Germline CDR1 GTSNPN, CDR2 SVGIG (reference sequence). There are 14 residues in the CDR3. Deletions cut 0 bases from V and 2 bases from J, with 11 bases between.